This TCR beta chain comes out of a study of cytomegalovirus exposure and HLA in healthy donors (dated by TCRdb to about 2017). Some background on the complete study: In an earlier analysis of 587 of the donors, around 290 Gb of sequence data and 117 million unique TCR beta sequences from about 180 million T cells were reported. An early release covering around 630 HLA-typed donors comprised 300 to 350 gigabases of sequencing data and around 85 million unique TCR sequences. Among the roughly 380 genotyped donors, around 79% belonged to the genetic ancestry cluster associated with self-reported Caucasian donors. The study aimed to test whether signatures of past pathogen exposure could be identified by cataloging public T cell receptors. The T cell repertoires of 550 to 850 subjects were profiled by immunosequencing and related to cytomegalovirus serostatus. A separate validation cohort of 100 to 150 different subjects was used in addition to the roughly 640-subject first cohort. To predict cytomegalovirus infection status, the study brought together high-throughput TCR immunosequencing, statistical association of individual TCRs with disease status, and machine learning. In a later analysis, previously published TCR beta repertoires from some 640 donors were re-analyzed and high-resolution HLA genotyping was added so that TCR occurrence patterns could be studied. Rather than using new phenotypic data, the later analysis identified candidate immune exposures from TCR beta sequences and from how often those sequences occurred across donors. To decide whether each TCR beta V gene segment behaved as functional or pseudogenic, an earlier analysis of some 570 of the donors relied on high-throughput TCR beta sequencing. Donor age, sex, ethnicity and CMV serostatus were compiled together with the repertoire data. A later genetic analysis used genome-wide SNP genotypes for 398 of the 666 donors, treating that subset as a discovery cohort. All discovery cohort repertoires had been generated using a single sequencing platform. HLA typing included class I and class II loci at four-digit resolution. Typing coverage differed by locus: A, B, C, DRB1 and DQB1 were typed in roughly 620-630 donors, DQA1 in 522, DPA1 in some 600, and DPB1 in around 490. A handful of DR-DQ haplotypes were treated as single units for association and clustering because of strong linkage in the cohort. Among roughly 370 genotyped donors of the cohort, an average of approximately 230,000 unique TCR beta nucleotide sequences were sequenced per donor, approximately 20% of them non-productive.

Library generation was performed with the immunoSEQ multiplex PCR assay. A mixture of 60 forward primers for TCR Vbeta segments and 13 reverse primers for TCR Jbeta segments was used in the multiplex PCR. The CDR3 region of rearranged TCR beta genes was amplified from genomic DNA with a multiplex PCR assay. The Illumina HiSeq System was used to sequence the amplified TCR beta libraries as 87-base-pair reads. The study's own analysis went as follows. Across the 500 to 700 repertoires, a later analysis counted tens of millions of unique TCR beta chains, 9.5 million to 12 million of which were shared by at least two donors. Raw reads were error-corrected and collapsed into unique sequences with a nearest-neighbor algorithm that merged closely related sequences to remove PCR and sequencing errors. V, D and J gene segments were assigned by aligning CDR3 sequences to IMGT reference sequences. For a sequence to be retained, a match of at least six nucleotides was required to both a V gene segment and a J gene segment. Rearrangements were classified as productive when the CDR3 lacked stop codons and remained in frame with V and J, and all other rearrangements were classified as non-productive. Following IMGT convention, CDR3 was defined as the stretch from the second conserved V-encoded cysteine up to the conserved J-encoded phenylalanine. The earlier analysis of 500 to 650 of the donors excluded any sequence lacking an unambiguous match to a single V gene segment. An earlier analysis of 587 of the donors called V segments functional above 56.7% productive rearrangements and segregating when the between-donor standard deviation exceeded 5%. To diagnose cytomegalovirus status from the catalog of TCR beta chain sequences, a statistical classification framework was built. V and J gene assignment, in a later analysis, came from comparing TCR nucleotide sequences with IMGT/GENE-DB human TR gene sequences. Using the TCRdist pipeline, a later analysis assigned CDR3 sequences along with most-parsimonious VDJ recombination scenarios. In a later analysis, each TCR beta chain was defined by its CDR3 amino acid sequence together with its V-gene family, and reads without a unique V-gene family were excluded. As a way to deal with suspected cross-contamination and a sequencing artifact, a later analysis dropped roughly 620 nucleotide sequences that were highly shared and had low generation probability. A later analysis calculated a clonal expansion index for each public chain from normalized within-repertoire ranks of inferred template counts. A later analysis computed generation probabilities with a VDJ recombination model fitted to out-of-frame rearrangements, and checked the results against IGoR. In a later analysis, hypergeometric tests were used to score TCR-TCR, TCR-HLA and TCR-CMV co-occurrence, with a repertoire-size bias correction applied to TCR pairs. In a later analysis, false discovery rates were estimated by permuting HLA or CMV assignments 20 times. In a later analysis, co-occurring TCRs were grouped using DBSCAN, with TCRdist sequence similarity added in when clustering inside HLA-allele-positive subsets. Repertoires with fewer than 30,000 or more than 120,000 public chains were left out of co-occurrence clustering, as were about 5 repertoires with anomalous nucleotide sharing. Entries here come from immuneACCESS through TCRdb and include only in-frame sequences with V and J called. Some clones fail to appear in such tables; in the studies checked, an unresolved V gene covers under half of the shortfall, and the cause of the remainder is unknown. V, J and clone size were drawn from that table, and D and trimming were deduced from the DNA. The sample records some 110,000 clones, around three quarters of which are singletons. The ten largest clones capture around 4.9% of the sample.

The CDR3 runs 16 residues from the cysteine to the phenylalanine. Only the CDR3 DNA is retained, 48 bases long and in frame from the first base. According to the germline V gene, CDR1 reads SGHAT and CDR2 reads FQNNGV. V and J are trimmed by 4 bases and 4 bases, and the gene matches miss 12 bases of the junction. The cohort comprised hundreds of healthy bone marrow donors. All cohort members were sampled while nominally healthy, although unrecorded immune exposures were likely present. The donor tested CMV seropositive, placing the donor among the 289 seropositive members of the cohort. A peripheral blood sample was collected from each donor, and TCR beta sequencing was performed on peripheral blood mononuclear cells. The Qiagen DNeasy Blood Extraction Kit was used to extract genomic DNA from the blood cell samples. About this clone itself: Which antigen it targets is not known. Qualities for individual bases were not recorded, and no much larger clone is one base off.

The investigation overall reported the following: According to a later analysis, parvovirus B19, influenza, CMV and Epstein-Barr virus appeared linked to several top co-occurrence clusters. Most CMV-associated TCR beta chains appeared to be HLA-restricted in a later analysis, and the HLA associations seemed to be driven largely by CMV exposure. For the cohort, immune exposure information was limited to CMV serostatus. Because HLA typing was missing for some donors at each locus, association tests included only the typed subset. A later genetic analysis reported fewer N-insertions in productive TCRs among donors in an Asian-associated ancestry cluster than the roughly 700-donor mean. In a later analysis, around 17,000 TCR beta sequences were associated with specific HLA alleles at a false discovery rate of 0.05. Most TCR sequences were seen in very few donors, while some public TCRs were found in many individuals. An association between a missense DCLRE1C variant and V-gene and J-gene trimming of TCR beta chains was found in a later genetic analysis and replicated in an independent cohort. A further reported finding was that TCR beta sequences accurately predicted the HLA-A and HLA-B alleles for most subjects in the first cohort. In this cohort, only TCR beta chains were sequenced, and detectable features were limited by the absence of alpha or paired-chain data. Sequencing depth was assumed to be roughly uniform across donors in the presence/absence analyses, though that assumption may not hold. The 87-base-pair reads could not distinguish some IMGT-functional V segments, including TRBV6-2 and TRBV6-3, so those segments were excluded. Because counts were too low, more than 15 rarely observed V segments, including chromosome 9 orphons, were left out of the earlier analysis of 587 of the donors. The study listed 164 TCR beta chains as associated with cytomegalovirus. Three of the identified cytomegalovirus-associated TCR beta chains were confirmed in vitro to be specific for cytomegalovirus antigens. In both the original and validation cohorts, the classifier was reported to diagnose cytomegalovirus status with high specificity and sensitivity. When HLA alleles, especially DR and DQ, strongly co-occurred, attributing TCR associations to individual alleles was difficult. The authors suggested that the approach could potentially be generalized to other disease states and immunological phenotypes. A group of highly shared sequence variants was considered likely to be a technical artifact of the sequencing pipeline. In a later analysis, the rate of TCR association differed among HLA loci, with DRB1 alleles having the most associated TCRs and HLA-C alleles having the fewest. A later analysis found that HLA-associated TCR beta chains were more clonally expanded and had lower generation probabilities than equally common non-associated chains. In an earlier analysis of over 550 of the donors, most TCR beta V segments were observed in productive rearrangements about 87% or about 30% of the time, broadly matching IMGT annotations. Linkage disequilibrium might explain the correlated functional status among segregating V segments, but an unknown experimental factor could not be ruled out.

The TCR was taken from a man under 40 in good health and CMV-seropositive. The rearrangement combines TRBV11-2 with TRBJ2-7; 8 of the junction bases match TRBD1. Sequenced input: PBMCs. The CDR3 region: CASSSYPRGRTYEQYF. The nucleotides are TGTGCCAGCAGCTCCTACCCCAGGGGGCGAACGTACGAGCAGTACTTC.